The 21 T cell receptor beta chains below were found in one sample sequenced in a study of blood T cell repertoires in COVID-19. Assay used: immunoSEQ multiplex PCR; TCRdb lists only in-frame clones, some missing. The repertoire holds 100,000 or so clones, with approximately 83% as singletons. Material: PBMCs or T cells enriched from blood (not recorded which). The receptors were gathered from a woman in her fifties or sixties who had recovered from COVID-19.

The chain combines TRBV29-1 with TRBJ1-3; D perhaps matches TRBD1 (6 bases). With 2 bases removed from V and 4 bases from J, the gap between germline ends came to 12 bases. CDR1 is SQVTM, CDR2 ANQGSEA, per germline. The CDR3 length is 14 residues. The CDR3 nucleotides are TGCAGCGTTGAACAACAGGGAAAAGGAAACACCATATATTTT. Its protein is CSVEQQGKGNTIYF.

The V and J genes are TRBV2 and TRBJ1-5, with 11 bases fitting TRBD1. Germline CDR1 SNHLY, CDR2 FYNNEI. Trimming removed 6 bases from V and 7 bases from J; junction bases left unmatched: 8. The CDR3 sequence is 15 residues long. The CDR3 DNA sequence: TGTGCCAGCAGCCAAGGACAGGGGGCAAGACAGCCCCAGCATTTT. This gives the protein CASSQGQGARQPQHF.

The chain combines TRBV27 with TRBJ2-5, with D unresolved. Looked up from germline, CDR1 is MNHEY and CDR2 is SMNVEV (reference sequence). Trimming took off 2 bases at V and 7 bases at J, with 11 bases between the two ends. The CDR3 covers 13 residues. The CDR3 spells CASSLNNLGTQYF. The DNA of the CDR3 is TGTGCCAGCAGTTTAAACAACCTTGGGACCCAGTACTTC.

This clone was picked up one time. The chain couples TRBV9 to TRBJ2-3, with 9 nucleotides matching TRBD2. The CDR3 runs to 15 residues. V trimming: 4 bases; J trimming: 2 bases; junction bases outside the gene matches: 5. Germline assignment: CDR1 SGDLS and CDR2 YYNGEE. CDR3 sequence reads: CASSLSGGPTDTQYF. CDR3 in DNA: TGTGCCAGCAGCTTGAGCGGGGGGCCCACAGATACGCAGTATTTT.

The chain couples TRBV3-1 (or the pseudogene TRBV3-2) to TRBJ1-2, with 7 bases identical to TRBD1. CDR1 and CDR2 from the germline V gene are LGHDT and YNNKEL (reference sequence). The J segment lost 2 bases and the V segment lost 4 bases, leaving 1 base of the junction unmatched. The CDR3 has 13 amino acids. This CDR3 reads CASSPTGNYGYTF. DNA for the CDR3: TGTGCCAGCAGCCCGACAGGGAACTATGGCTACACCTTC.

The chain combines TRBV18 with TRBJ1-6, with 9 bases matching TRBD1. The V gene's germline CDR1 is KGHSH and CDR2 LQKENI. The CDR3 has 16 amino acids. V was clipped by 5 bases and J by 7 bases; unmatched bases: 9. The chain's CDR3 is CASSASGQGGNSPLHF. The CDR3 DNA reads as TGTGCCAGCTCAGCTTCGGGACAGGGAGGGAATTCACCCCTCCACTTT.

The V and J genes are TRBV7-9 and TRBJ2-7, with unresolved D. Trimming took 4 bases from V and 0 from J, leaving 10 bases between them. Per the germline V gene, CDR1 is SEHNR and CDR2 is FQNEAQ (reference sequence). The CDR3 totals 14 residues. The CDR3 DNA reads TGTGCCAGCAGCTCAATGGCGGCCTCCTACGAGCAGTACTTC. Its translation: CASSSMAASYEQYF.

The gene calls are TRBV2 and TRBJ1-6, with a tentative D call TRBD1 (6 bases). Germline loops: CDR1 SNHLY, CDR2 FYNNEI. CDR3 length: 16 amino acids. V was shortened by 2 bases and J by 9 bases, with 17 bases between the two germline ends. The CDR3 coding sequence is TGTGCCAGCAGTGAATTGGGGCAGGGGTTTAGTTCACCCCTCCACTTT. Its translation: CASSELGQGFSSPLHF.

The chain combines TRBV4-1 with TRBJ2-7, with D perhaps matching TRBD1 (6 bases). The V end was cut by 2 bases, the J end by 3 bases, with 11 bases between. The length of the CDR3 is 14 residues. Germline CDR1 reads MGHRA; CDR2 reads YSYEKL. CDR3 DNA: TGCGCCAGCAGCCAAAGACAGGCTCTCTACGAGCAGTACTTC. It translates to CASSQRQALYEQYF.

The chain links TRBV10-1 to TRBJ2-5; D remains unclear. With 4 bases removed from V and 2 bases from J, the gap between germline ends came to 8 bases. Germline CDR1 WNHNN, CDR2 SYGVQD (reference sequence). CDR3 length equals 13 residues. For the CDR3, the DNA is TGCGCCAGCAGTGCCACAAATCAAGAGACCCAGTACTTC. Translating it yields CASSATNQETQYF.

This sequence joins TRBV5-1 and TRBJ2-7; 11 nucleotides line up with TRBD2. This CDR3 region has 17 residues. Germline loops: CDR1 SGHRS, CDR2 YFSETQ. V dropped 4 bases and J dropped 2; count of bases not matched to a gene: 11. CDR3 in amino acids: CASSPRTSGSSAYEQYF. Here the CDR3 DNA reads TGCGCCAGCAGCCCGAGGACTAGCGGGTCCTCCGCCTACGAGCAGTACTTC.

The chain employs TRBV28 and TRBJ2-3; 8 bases fit TRBD2. This CDR3 region has 15 residues. Germline CDR1 MDHEN, CDR2 SYDVKM. The trim removed 6 bases at V and 1 base at J, leaving 6 bases unmatched. The CDR3 bases are TGTGCCAGCAGCGGGGGGGGATCTCGCACAGATACGCAGTATTTT. Its protein is CASSGGGSRTDTQYF.

The chain joins TRBV6-5 to TRBJ2-7; 8 bases are shared with TRBD2. Germline CDR1 and CDR2: MNHEY and SVGAGI. This CDR3 spans 14 amino acids. V lost 4 bases and J lost 3; bases outside the gene matches: 5. CDR3 region: CASSSPGLVYEQYF. The CDR3 nucleotides are TGTGCCAGCAGTTCCCCGGGACTAGTCTACGAGCAGTACTTC.

This chain connects TRBV10-3 to TRBJ1-1; 9 positions match TRBD1. V shed 6 bases and J 10 bases; nucleotides not matched to a gene: 9. CDR3 length: 13 amino acids. Per the germline V gene, CDR1 is ENHRY and CDR2 is SYGVKD. This CDR3 is CAIREEGQGLAFF. Written as DNA, the CDR3 is TGTGCCATCAGAGAGGAGGGACAGGGCCTAGCTTTCTTT.

This chain joins TRBV3-1 (or the pseudogene TRBV3-2) and TRBJ2-1; 11 bases line up with TRBD2. CDR1 LGHDT and CDR2 YNNKEL come from the germline V gene (reference sequence). This CDR3 region has 16 residues. The trim removed 7 bases at V and 4 bases at J, leaving 9 bases unmatched. The CDR3 region is CASKGLAGQKYNEQFF. CDR3 bases: TGTGCCAGCAAAGGACTAGCGGGCCAGAAATACAATGAGCAGTTCTTC.

CDR3 protein: CASSRNVLGNTEAFF. CDR3 coding DNA: TGTGCCAGTAGTCGGAATGTCCTAGGAAACACTGAAGCTTTCTTT. The gene calls are TRBV19 and TRBJ1-1; the D is unclear. Trimming removed 5 bases from V and 2 bases from J, with 15 bases in between. Germline lookup yields CDR1 LNHDA and CDR2 SQIVND (reference sequence). CDR3 length: 15 amino acids.

This chain connects TRBV15 to TRBJ1-1; no firm D call. Germline V lookup: CDR1 LNHNV, CDR2 YYDKDF (reference sequence). Trimming shortened V by 10 bases and J by 1 base, and 16 bases separated the two germline ends. The CDR3 is made up of 14 amino acids. The CDR3 loop reads CAISKRLENTEAFF. Here the CDR3 DNA reads TGTGCCATTTCGAAACGACTGGAGAACACTGAAGCTTTCTTT.

The chain recombines TRBV7-2 with TRBJ2-5; 9 bases fit TRBD2. The CDR3 sequence is 17 residues long. CDR1 is SGHTA, CDR2 FQGNSA, per germline. The J segment lost 2 bases and the V segment lost 5 bases, leaving 12 bases of the junction unmatched. The CDR3 loop reads CASSLSPSGAIQETQYF. CDR3 DNA sequence: TGTGCCAGCAGCCTCAGTCCTAGCGGGGCTATACAAGAGACCCAGTACTTC.

The chain has TRBV12-3 or TRBV12-4 and TRBJ2-5; D uncertain. The CDR3 extends over 13 amino acids. Trimming stripped 0 bases from V and 2 bases from J, with 4 bases between. For the CDR3, the DNA is TGTGCCAGCAGTTTAGCAGAGCAAGAGACCCAGTACTTC. Translating it yields CASSLAEQETQYF.

This sequence joins TRBV19 and TRBJ1-3; TRBD1 agrees at 9 bases. V lost 3 bases and J lost 2; bases outside the gene matches: 5. This CDR3 is built from 16 residues. Germline CDR1 reads LNHDA; CDR2 reads SQIVND (reference sequence). The CDR3 reads CASSMNRDRAGNTIYF. CDR3 nucleotides: TGTGCCAGTAGTATGAACCGGGACAGGGCTGGAAACACCATATATTTT.

The chain combines TRBV7-2 with TRBJ2-7; 7 bases are a match to TRBD1. V lost 4 bases to trimming and J lost 2 bases; unmatched junction nucleotides: 5. The CDR3 sequence is 14 residues long. Germline V lookup: CDR1 SGHTA, CDR2 FQGNSA. The CDR3 region has the DNA TGTGCCAGCAGCTCAAACAGGGGACCCTACGAGCAGTACTTC. Protein product: CASSSNRGPYEQYF. The full variable domain, with the rest looked up from reference TRBV7-2 and TRBJ2-7, is GAGVSQSPSNKVTEKGKDVELRCDPISGHTALYWYRQSLGQGLEFLIYFQGNSAPDKSGLPSDRFSAERTGGSVSTLTIQRTQQEDSAVYLCASSSNRGPYEQYFGPGTRLTVT.